Below are 23 T cell receptor beta chains sequenced from a single sample in a study of blood T cell repertoires in COVID-19. Data came from immunoSEQ multiplex PCR; TCRdb stores just in-frame clones and leaves some out. The sample consists of roughly 96,000 clones, 75% to 85% of them appearing once. What was sequenced was peripheral blood. The receptors derive from a man in his sixties with acute or convalescent COVID-19.

The rearrangement links TRBV30 to TRBJ2-4, with D perhaps matching TRBD2 (5 bases). CDR1 and CDR2 (germline): GTSNPN, SVGIG (reference sequence). V was shortened by 1 base and J by 13 bases, with 17 bases between the two germline ends. The CDR3 loop spans 13 amino acids. CDR3 bases: TGTGCCTGGAGTGCATCCCTTCCCGGGAACCAGTACTTC. This gives the protein CAWSASLPGNQYF.

V usage is TRBV10-1 and J usage is TRBJ2-2, with 13 bases lining up with TRBD2. With 4 bases clipped from V and 4 bases from J, the junction kept 3 bases outside the gene matches. The CDR3 length is 16 residues. From germline, CDR1 is WNHNN and CDR2 SYGVQD (reference sequence). Written as DNA, the CDR3 is TGCGCCAGCAGTGGAGGACTAGCGGGAGCCACCGGGGAGCTGTTTTTT. It is translated as CASSGGLAGATGELFF.

The rearrangement links TRBV27 to TRBJ2-1; a possible D gene is TRBD2 (5 bases). CDR3 length equals 14 residues. Germline CDR1 and CDR2: MNHEY and SMNVEV (reference sequence). Trimming shortened V by 6 bases and J by 0 bases, and 9 bases separated the two germline ends. DNA for the CDR3: TGTGCCAGCAGGGCGGGCGACTCCTACAATGAGCAGTTCTTC. It translates to CASRAGDSYNEQFF.

In DNA form, the CDR3 reads TGTGCCAGCAGTCCCTTTGGTTCGGGGGTTTTTTCAGATACGCAGTATTTT. Translating it yields CASSPFGSGVFSDTQYF. The rearrangement links TRBV6-2 or TRBV6-3 to TRBJ2-3, with a tentative D call TRBD2 (6 bases). Trimming removed 5 bases at V and 4 bases at J, with 22 bases between. The CDR3 sequence is 17 residues long. CDR1 is MNHEY, CDR2 SVGEGT, per germline.

The chain joins TRBV11-2 to TRBJ2-1; possible D gene TRBD1, 5 bases. Germline CDR1 SGHAT, CDR2 FQNNGV. V was cut by 1 base and J by 5 bases, with 9 bases left in between. CDR3 length: 14 amino acids. CDR3 sequence: CASSLARQNNEQFF. The CDR3 nucleotides are TGTGCCAGCAGCTTAGCCCGACAGAACAATGAGCAGTTCTTC.

This clone was observed once. The V call is TRBV24-1, the J call TRBJ1-2, with 12 nucleotides matching TRBD1. Trimming at V came to 7 bases and at J to 4 bases, leaving 6 bases not matched to a gene. Germline assignment: CDR1 KGHDR and CDR2 SFDVKD. This CDR3 is 15 amino acids long. CDR3 nucleotide sequence: TGTGCCACCAGAGACCGGGACAGGGGGCCCTATGGCTACACCTTC. This codes for CATRDRDRGPYGYTF.

The V and J genes are TRBV7-8 and TRBJ2-5; 8 bases are a match to TRBD2. Germline CDR1 and CDR2: SGHVS and FQNEAQ. This CDR3 has 15 amino acids. The trim removed 8 bases at V and 2 bases at J, leaving 10 bases unmatched. CDR3 sequence: CASREKSGGQETQYF. For the CDR3, the DNA is TGTGCCAGCCGCGAGAAAAGCGGGGGACAAGAGACCCAGTACTTC.

This chain links TRBV2 with TRBJ2-1; TRBD2 matches at 10 bases. CDR1 is SNHLY and CDR2 is FYNNEI in the germline V gene. Trimming at V came to 0 bases and at J to 4 bases, leaving 3 bases not matched to a gene. This CDR3 region has 16 residues. The DNA for the CDR3 is TGTGCCAGCAGTGAAGCGCAACTAGCGGGGTACAATGAGCAGTTCTTC. It yields the protein CASSEAQLAGYNEQFF.

The chain recombines TRBV6-6 with TRBJ2-5; 7 bases fit TRBD1. Germline V CDR1 and CDR2: MNHNY, SVGAGI (reference sequence). Trimming at V came to 6 bases and at J to 4 bases, leaving 11 bases not matched to a gene. The CDR3 loop spans 15 amino acids. The CDR3 bases are TGTGCCAGCAGCGAAACAGGGGTAGGAAGAGAGACCCAGTACTTC. This codes for CASSETGVGRETQYF.

The rearrangement joins TRBV9 to TRBJ1-2, with D unresolved. Trimming cost V 0 bases and J 1 base, with 13 bases left between them. Per the germline V gene, CDR1 is SGDLS and CDR2 is YYNGEE. This CDR3 comprises 16 residues. CDR3 bases: TGTGCCAGCAGCGTAGGTGGAGAGGCGGTTAACTATGGCTACACCTTC. It is translated as CASSVGGEAVNYGYTF.

This clone was seen just once. This chain links TRBV5-1 with TRBJ1-1; tentative D call: TRBD1 (5 bases). The CDR3 spans 15 residues. Germline V gene data show CDR1 as SGHRS and CDR2 as YFSETQ. V lost 1 base, J lost 1 base, and 11 bases lay in between. The CDR3 protein is CASSLNGAGNTEAFF. CDR3 DNA sequence: TGCGCCAGCAGCTTGAATGGGGCTGGGAACACTGAAGCTTTCTTT. Supplemented by reference TRBV5-1 and TRBJ1-1, the full variable domain reads KAGVTQTPRYLIKTRGQQVTLSCSPISGHRSVSWYQQTPGQGLQFLFEYFSETQRNKGNFPGRFSGRQFSNSRSEMNVSTLELGDSALYLCASSLNGAGNTEAFFGQGTRLTVV.

The chain uses TRBV11-1 and TRBJ2-7, with 7 bases identical to TRBD1. Losses at the gene ends were 4 bases for V and 2 bases for J; bases not matched to a gene: 5. There are 14 residues in the CDR3. Germline CDR1 SGHAT, CDR2 FQDESV (reference sequence). The CDR3 DNA is TGTGCCAGCAGCTCTGGACAGGTCGCCTACGAGCAGTACTTC. It codes for CASSSGQVAYEQYF.

The chain recombines TRBV6-5 with TRBJ2-5; 10 nucleotides match TRBD1. Germline V gene data show CDR1 as MNHEY and CDR2 as SVGAGI. V shed 6 bases and J 4 bases; nucleotides not matched to a gene: 5. The CDR3 runs 14 residues. The CDR3 protein is CASRTGGGTETQYF. CDR3 coding DNA: TGTGCCAGCAGGACAGGGGGCGGCACAGAGACCCAGTACTTC.

The chain recombines TRBV5-4 with TRBJ1-2; the match to TRBD1 covers 7 bases. Unmatched junction bases numbered 14, after V lost 7 bases and J lost 8 bases. The germline CDR1 and CDR2 sequences are SGHNT and YYREEE (reference sequence). CDR3 size: 14 residues. The CDR3 loop is CASLPQGRVGGYTF. The CDR3 nucleotides read TGTGCCAGCTTGCCACAGGGGCGAGTGGGAGGCTACACCTTC. The full variable domain, its missing parts supplied by reference TRBV5-4 and TRBJ1-2, is ETGVTQSPTHLIKTRGQQVTLRCSSQSGHNTVSWYQQALGQGPQFIFQYYREEENGRGNFPPRFSGLQFPNYSSELNVNALELDDSALYLCASLPQGRVGGYTFGSGTRLTVV.

This clone was seen only a few times. The V call is TRBV6-5, the J call TRBJ1-6; D unresolved. The CDR3 runs to 15 residues. Germline values: CDR1 MNHEY, CDR2 SVGAGI. With 4 bases removed from V and 9 bases from J, the gap between germline ends came to 16 bases. The CDR3 bases are TGTGCCAGCAGTTCCGAGGCCAGTGGTAGTTCACCCCTCCACTTT. Encoded protein: CASSSEASGSSPLHF.

This chain uses TRBV7-2 with TRBJ1-5, with 11 bases that match TRBD1. Trimming at V came to 6 bases and at J to 4 bases, leaving 5 bases not matched to a gene. Germline V gene data show CDR1 as SGHTA and CDR2 as FQGNSA. This CDR3 has 15 amino acids. The CDR3 coding sequence is TGTGCCAGCAGGAGGACAGGGGGCGCAAATCAGCCCCAGCATTTT. It specifies CASRRTGGANQPQHF.

This clone was seen a few times. This chain connects TRBV2 to TRBJ2-7; tentatively, D is TRBD2 (5 bases). The V end lost 6 bases, the J end lost 4 bases, and 10 bases lay between the germline ends. Germline V gene data show CDR1 as SNHLY and CDR2 as FYNNEI. The CDR3 totals 12 residues. The DNA of the CDR3 is TGTGCCAGCAGAAGGACTTCATACGAGCAGTACTTC. This gives the protein CASRRTSYEQYF. The full variable domain, with the rest looked up from reference TRBV2 and TRBJ2-7, is EPEVTQTPSHQVTQMGQEVILRCVPISNHLYFYWYRQILGQKVEFLVSFYNNEISEKSEIFDDQFSVERPDGSNFTLKIRSTKLEDSAMYFCASRRTSYEQYFGPGTRLTVT.

The V gene is TRBV18, the J gene TRBJ2-2, with a weak D call TRBD2 (5 bases). The CDR3 extends over 14 amino acids. V was pared by 5 bases and J by 1 base, with 8 bases between. Germline assignment: CDR1 KGHSH and CDR2 LQKENI. CDR3 DNA: TGTGCCAGCTCAAGGGAGCTGAACACCGGGGAGCTGTTTTTT. As protein: CASSRELNTGELFF.

The chain couples TRBV5-1 to TRBJ1-1, with D perhaps TRBD1 (6 bases). Germline loops: CDR1 SGHRS, CDR2 YFSETQ. V shed 2 bases and J shed 5 bases, with 19 bases lying between them. The CDR3 totals 16 residues. The CDR3, as DNA: TGCGCCAGCAGCTTAGAACTGGGACATTTGGTAACTGAAGCTTTCTTT. Protein sequence: CASSLELGHLVTEAFF.

The rearrangement joins TRBV27 to TRBJ1-1; 10 positions agree with TRBD1. The CDR3 sequence is 15 residues long. Per germline, CDR1 MNHEY and CDR2 SMNVEV (reference sequence). Germline trimming cut 8 bases from V and 0 bases from J; bases unmatched to any gene: 6. For the CDR3, the DNA is TGTGCCAGCTACTCCGGGACAGGGGTGAACACTGAAGCTTTCTTT. Translating gives CASYSGTGVNTEAFF.

CDR3 nucleotide sequence: TGTGCCAGCAGCCCCAAGCGGGGGGACACAGATACGCAGTATTTT. This codes for CASSPKRGDTDTQYF. This chain joins TRBV4-2 and TRBJ2-3; 9 positions agree with TRBD2. This CDR3 is built from 15 residues. Germline V CDR1 and CDR2: LGHNA, YNFKEQ. The trim removed 4 bases at V and 2 bases at J, leaving 4 bases unmatched.

V gene TRBV19 combines with J gene TRBJ1-2; D unresolved. CDR1 and CDR2 (germline): LNHDA, SQIVND (reference sequence). The CDR3 spans 12 residues. With 5 bases removed from V and 4 bases from J, the gap between germline ends came to 8 bases. The CDR3 region has the DNA TGTGCCAGTAGTCACAGAGCCTATGGCTACACCTTC. Protein: CASSHRAYGYTF.

The V gene is TRBV7-9, the J gene TRBJ1-2; 9 bases are a match to TRBD1. This CDR3 is 15 amino acids long. Trimming took 5 bases from V and 5 from J; bases not matched to a gene: 9. Germline V CDR1 and CDR2: SEHNR, FQNEAQ (reference sequence). CDR3 region: CASSPRQGGLYGYTF. The CDR3 coding sequence is TGTGCCAGCAGCCCTAGACAGGGGGGCCTTTATGGCTACACCTTC.